This TCR beta chain was captured in a study of cytomegalovirus exposure and HLA in healthy donors. Points from the study as a whole: Differences between HLA loci emerged in a later analysis of TCR association rates, with DRB1 most and HLA-C fewest. Rare TCR sequences dominated, though some public TCRs recurred in many donors. The analysis excluded some indistinguishable V segments, including TRBV6-2 and TRBV6-3. The study recorded about 160 TCR beta chains that were cytomegalovirus-associated.

In germline, CDR1 is MGHRA, CDR2 YSYEKL. V lost 5 bases and J lost 4, with 11 bases in between. The CDR3 totals 13 residues. With 60 Vbeta and 13 Jbeta primers, the PCR was carried out. Libraries were prepared by immunoSEQ multiplex PCR; TCRdb keeps only in-frame clonotypes and omits some of them. The repertoire holds 120,000 or so clones, with about 80% as singletons. Of note for this clone: Antigen specificity is unknown.

The sequence was obtained from a man aged 50 or older in good health and CMV-seropositive. Sequenced: PBMCs. The J gene is TRBJ1-1, the V gene TRBV4-1, with D perhaps matching TRBD1 (5 bases). CDR3 nucleotides: TGCGCCAGCAGCAGGGCCGGGGGCACTGAAGCTTTCTTT. It specifies CASSRAGGTEAFF.